The present TCR beta chain was sequenced within a study of blood T cells in healthy people across ages. Germline values: CDR1 SSHAT, CDR2 FNYEAQ (reference sequence). CDR3 length equals 14 residues. The J segment lost 4 bases and the V segment lost 3 bases, leaving 3 bases of the junction unmatched. With a J-beta primer mix and a sample-barcoded 5' primer, a second PCR ran about 6 to 11 cycles. Using its own MiXCR run on the 5' RACE reads, TCRdb lists one record per CDR3 protein. The top ten hold about a fifth of the sample, which has about 970,000 distinct CDR3 sequences, 51% seen once. This clonotype was found many times.

This sequence originates from a woman aged 60 to 75 in good health. The chain links TRBV7-7 to TRBJ2-5; 9 nucleotides align to TRBD1. Sequencing was carried out using blood. CDR3 protein: CASSFGQGRETQYF. The CDR3 DNA is TGTGCCAGCAGCTTCGGACAGGGGCGAGAGACCCAGTACTTC.